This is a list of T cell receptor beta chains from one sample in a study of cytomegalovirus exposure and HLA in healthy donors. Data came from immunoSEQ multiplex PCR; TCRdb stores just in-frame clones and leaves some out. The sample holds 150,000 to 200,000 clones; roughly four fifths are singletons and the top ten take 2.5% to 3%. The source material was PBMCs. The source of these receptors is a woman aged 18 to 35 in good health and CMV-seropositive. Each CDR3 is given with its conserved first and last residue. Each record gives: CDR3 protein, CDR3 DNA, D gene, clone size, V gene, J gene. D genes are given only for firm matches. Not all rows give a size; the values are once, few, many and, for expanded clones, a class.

CDR3 protein: CASSLVGQGSSLGSYEQYF
CDR3 DNA: TGTGCCAGCAGCTTAGTTGGACAGGGGTCCTCTCTTGGGTCCTACGAGCAGTACTTC
D gene: TRBD1
clone size: once
V gene: TRBV7-2
J gene: TRBJ2-7

CDR3 protein: CASTNAAFF
CDR3 DNA: TGTGCCAGCACCAATGCGGCTTTCTTT
D gene: NA
clone size: NA
V gene: TRBV5-4
J gene: TRBJ1-1

CDR3 protein: CASSPILEKQGEGYGYTF
CDR3 DNA: TGTGCCAGCAGCCCCATCCTCGAGAAACAGGGAGAGGGCTATGGCTACACCTTC
D gene: NA
clone size: once
V gene: TRBV11-2
J gene: TRBJ1-2

CDR3 protein: CASSPLEQEPTYEQYF
CDR3 DNA: TGTGCCAGCAGCCCCCTCGAACAGGAACCCACCTACGAGCAGTACTTC
D gene: NA
clone size: NA
V gene: TRBV11-2
J gene: TRBJ2-7

CDR3 protein: CASSFLVRGGLAGTQYF
CDR3 DNA: TGTGCCAGCAGCTTTTTAGTGCGGGGGGGCCTAGCAGGTACGCAGTATTTT
D gene: TRBD2
clone size: NA
V gene: TRBV13
J gene: TRBJ2-3

CDR3 protein: CASSWAGGEQFF
CDR3 DNA: TGTGCCAGCAGCTGGGCCGGAGGTGAGCAGTTCTTC
D gene: NA
clone size: NA
V gene: TRBV7-2
J gene: TRBJ2-1

CDR3 protein: CASSQRSSTSTDTQYF
CDR3 DNA: TGCGCCAGCAGCCAGAGGTCAAGCACGAGCACAGATACGCAGTATTTT
D gene: NA
clone size: NA
V gene: TRBV4-1
J gene: TRBJ2-3

CDR3 protein: CATSRDDREQYF
CDR3 DNA: TGTGCCACCAGCAGAGACGACAGGGAGCAGTACTTC
D gene: NA
clone size: NA
V gene: TRBV15
J gene: TRBJ2-7

CDR3 protein: CATRPRGLYGYTF
CDR3 DNA: TGTGCCACCAGACCAAGGGGTCTATATGGCTACACCTTC
D gene: NA
clone size: NA
V gene: TRBV27
J gene: TRBJ1-2

CDR3 protein: CASSRGQGGLYQETQYF
CDR3 DNA: TGTGCCAGCAGTCGAGGACAGGGGGGATTGTACCAAGAGACCCAGTACTTC
D gene: TRBD1
clone size: once
V gene: TRBV2
J gene: TRBJ2-5

CDR3 protein: CASSPNSGGKETQYF
CDR3 DNA: TGTGCCAGTAGTCCGAACAGCGGGGGTAAAGAGACCCAGTACTTC
D gene: TRBD2
clone size: NA
V gene: TRBV19
J gene: TRBJ2-5

CDR3 protein: CASSLFTAGTDNNEQFF
CDR3 DNA: TGTGCCAGCAGCCTCTTTACCGCCGGGACAGATAACAATGAGCAGTTCTTC
D gene: TRBD1
clone size: NA
V gene: TRBV4-2
J gene: TRBJ2-1

CDR3 protein: CASSSTRRPSYEQYF
CDR3 DNA: TGTGCCAGCAGCTCGACTCGGCGGCCCTCCTACGAGCAGTACTTC
D gene: NA
clone size: NA
V gene: TRBV5-6
J gene: TRBJ2-7

CDR3 protein: CASSAGTGTDTQYF
CDR3 DNA: TGTGCCAGCAGTGCCGGGACAGGCACAGATACGCAGTATTTT
D gene: TRBD1
clone size: NA
V gene: TRBV6-1
J gene: TRBJ2-3

CDR3 protein: CASSEALGQPRETQYF
CDR3 DNA: TGTGCCAGCAGTGAAGCGTTGGGACAGCCAAGGGAGACCCAGTACTTC
D gene: TRBD1
clone size: NA
V gene: TRBV6-1
J gene: TRBJ2-5

CDR3 protein: CASSLGGDPGTEAFF
CDR3 DNA: TGCGCCAGCAGCTTGGGAGGGGATCCAGGCACTGAAGCTTTCTTT
D gene: NA
clone size: NA
V gene: TRBV4-1
J gene: TRBJ1-1